This T cell receptor beta chain was sequenced in a study of T-cell reconstitution after alpha-beta-depleted transplantation in children. As it was prepared, the TCRbeta library received unique molecular identifiers. From the PCR reads, TCRdb called clonotypes with MiXCR, one entry per CDR3 protein. The sample contains approximately 100,000 distinct CDR3 sequences, 9% to 15% of which appear only once. This clonotype showed up many times. Trimming cost V 1 base and J 7 bases; bases outside gene matches: 7. The CDR3 length is 16 residues. CDR1 and CDR2 (germline): SGHVS, FQNEAQ. Sample: PBMCs from the stem cell graft donor, taken from the stem cell graft. This TCR came from a human donor who donated a stem cell graft to a child with inherited bone marrow failure. This chain connects TRBV7-8 to TRBJ1-2; 12 nucleotides line up with TRBD1. In DNA, the CDR3 is TGTGCCAGCAGCTTAGAGGGGACAGGGGGCGTTTTTGGCTACACCTTC. Translated, it gives CASSLEGTGGVFGYTF.